This T cell receptor (beta chain) emerged from a study of early stage breast cancer tumors. Study-wide context: Invasive lobular carcinomas made up four of 12 ER+/PR+/HER2- tumors. Roughly 9.6-fold was the mean read coverage per sample. The study's findings and limits: Compared with adjacent normal breast tissue, tumors showed roughly 2.5-fold greater T cell density and higher clonality. Blood repertoires resembled normal breast more than tumor.

This CDR3 contains 15 residues. Concerning this clone: The antigen is not known.

Sequencing used immunoSEQ multiplex PCR; TCRdb keeps in-frame clones, though not all of them. The data show about 48,000 clones, 83% seen once. Source material: blood. V gene TRBV12-1 combines with J gene TRBJ1-6; the DNA was not used to check the table's D call, TRBD1. TRBV12-1 is an annotated pseudogene. This TCR came from a person aged 45-65 years with breast cancer. The CDR3 loop is CASSCAQAHNSPLHF. The CDR3 DNA follows: TGTGCCAGCAGCTGTGCGCAGGCACATAATTCACCCCTCCACTTT.